Each of the 25 T cell receptor beta chains below was sequenced from the same sample in a study of blood T cell repertoires in COVID-19. The repertoire was sequenced with immunoSEQ multiplex PCR; TCRdb's copy has only in-frame clones and lacks some. The sample lists 120,000 or so clones, around four fifths occurring once. The sample comprised peripheral blood. The receptor set was obtained from a man at least 80 years old with active or convalescent COVID-19.

The V and J genes are TRBV21-1 and TRBJ1-1; the table's D call, TRBD1, was not checked against the DNA. TRBV21-1 is designated a pseudogene. CDR3 length equals 15 residues. The CDR3 DNA reads as TGTGCCAGCAGCCCAGGACAGGAGAAGAACACTGAAGCTTTCTTT. Translating it yields CASSPGQEKNTEAFF.

The V gene is TRBV5-6, the J gene TRBJ2-7; D remains ambiguous. CDR1 SGHDT and CDR2 YYEEEE come from the germline V gene. Trimming cost V 1 base and J 4 bases, with 6 bases left between them. CDR3 length: 12 residues. The CDR3 DNA sequence: TGTGCCAGCAGCTTGCCAGGTTACGAGCAGTACTTC. Encoded protein: CASSLPGYEQYF.

The chain is built from TRBV2 and TRBJ2-7; no definite D call. The germline V gene has CDR1 SNHLY and CDR2 FYNNEI. The CDR3 extends over 13 amino acids. Trimming pared 7 bases from V and 1 base from J, leaving 11 bases between. CDR3 in amino acids: CASTSVLSYEQYF. DNA for the CDR3: TGTGCCAGCACCTCGGTACTTTCCTACGAGCAGTACTTC.

CDR3 DNA sequence: TGCGCCAGCAGCCGGTCCCGGGACAGTTATCAGCCCCAGCATTTT. Translating it yields CASSRSRDSYQPQHF. The V call is TRBV4-1, the J call TRBJ1-5; 7 bases align to TRBD1. V was clipped by 4 bases and J by 5 bases; unmatched bases: 8. The CDR3 has 15 amino acids. Looked up from germline, CDR1 is MGHRA and CDR2 is YSYEKL.

The V call is TRBV6-2 or TRBV6-3, the J call TRBJ2-2; the match to TRBD1 covers 7 bases. The germline V gene has CDR1 MNHEY and CDR2 SVGEGT. V was clipped by 2 bases and J by 5 bases; unmatched bases: 5. The CDR3 totals 15 residues. In DNA, the CDR3 is TGTGCCAGCAGTTACAGGGGGCGTAGGACCGGGGAGCTGTTTTTT. Translation: CASSYRGRRTGELFF.

This chain uses TRBV28 with TRBJ1-6; TRBD1 is a possible D gene (6 bases). The CDR3 runs 13 residues. Looked up from germline, CDR1 is MDHEN and CDR2 is SYDVKM. V shed 10 bases and J shed 6 bases, with 13 bases lying between them. CDR3 region: CATTGHLNSPLHF. The CDR3 coding sequence is TGTGCCACCACGGGACACCTTAATTCACCCCTCCACTTT. Using reference TRBV28 and TRBJ1-6 for the parts outside the CDR3, the full variable domain is DVKVTQSSRYLVKRTGEKVFLECVQDMDHENMFWYRQDPGLGLRLIYFSYDVKMKEKGDIPEGYSVSREKKERFSLILESASTNQTSMYLCATTGHLNSPLHFGNGTRLTVT.

J is TRBJ1-6 and V is TRBV4-3, with 8 nucleotides matching TRBD1. The CDR3 totals 16 residues. CDR1 LGHNA and CDR2 YSLEER come from the germline V gene. The V gene end was trimmed by 3 bases and the J gene end by 9 bases; junction bases not matched to a gene: 10. The CDR3 DNA reads TGCGCCAGCAGCCACCGACAGGGGACCCTTCCTTCACCCCTCCACTTT. Translation: CASSHRQGTLPSPLHF.

The chain couples TRBV5-4 to TRBJ2-3; TRBD1 matches 10 bases. V lost 3 bases and J lost 3; bases outside the gene matches: 4. Germline assignment: CDR1 SGHNT and CDR2 YYREEE (reference sequence). This CDR3 is 15 amino acids long. DNA for the CDR3: TGTGCCAGCAGCTACCCGGGACAGGGGACAGATACGCAGTATTTT. It yields the protein CASSYPGQGTDTQYF.

This chain uses TRBV24-1 with TRBJ1-6; tentative D call: TRBD1 (6 bases). The CDR3 spans 15 residues. Trimming took 0 bases from V and 9 from J, leaving 11 bases between them. Germline CDR1 reads KGHDR; CDR2 reads SFDVKD. The CDR3 protein is CATSDLNRVGSPLHF. CDR3 nucleotides: TGTGCCACCAGTGATTTGAACAGGGTGGGTTCACCCCTCCACTTT.

The chain links TRBV13 to TRBJ2-2, with TRBD2 as a possible D gene (7 bases). The CDR3 extends over 15 amino acids. Trimming pared 7 bases from V and 0 bases from J, leaving 12 bases between. Germline assignment: CDR1 PRHDT and CDR2 FYEKMQ (reference sequence). CDR3 amino acids: CASINGGPNTGELFF. CDR3 coding DNA: TGTGCCAGCATCAACGGGGGGCCGAACACCGGGGAGCTGTTTTTT.

This chain joins TRBV12-3 or TRBV12-4 and TRBJ2-3; D gene uncertain. The CDR3 runs to 12 residues. Trimming took off 3 bases at V and 2 bases at J, with 3 bases between the two ends. The CDR3 loop is CASSFNTDTQYF. The CDR3 bases are TGTGCCAGCAGTTTCAACACAGATACGCAGTATTTT.

This clone was seen only a few times. J is TRBJ2-2 and V is TRBV19; a possible D gene is TRBD1 (6 bases). The CDR3 extends over 14 amino acids. V was trimmed by 1 base and J by 8 bases, leaving 11 bases between them. Germline V CDR1 and CDR2: LNHDA, SQIVND (reference sequence). The CDR3 DNA follows: TGTGCCAGTAGTATAGCCGGGACATTTGGGGAGCTGTTTTTT. As protein: CASSIAGTFGELFF.

The chain employs TRBV3-1 (or the pseudogene TRBV3-2) and TRBJ1-2; D is undetermined. This CDR3 comprises 13 residues. V lost 0 bases to trimming and J lost 3 bases, with 5 bases between them. From germline, CDR1 is LGHDT and CDR2 YNNKEL (reference sequence). Here the CDR3 DNA reads TGTGCCAGCAGCCAAGACCCCGACTATGGCTACACCTTC. Protein product: CASSQDPDYGYTF.

This clone was seen a single time. The genes are TRBV7-2 and TRBJ2-2; D remains unclear. V lost 4 bases and J lost 4, with 7 bases in between. Germline lookup yields CDR1 SGHTA and CDR2 FQGNSA. This CDR3 comprises 13 residues. CDR3 protein: CASSSRPTGELFF. DNA of the CDR3: TGTGCCAGCAGCTCCCGTCCCACCGGGGAGCTGTTTTTT.

This chain connects TRBV11-2 to TRBJ1-2; D is undetermined. V gave up 1 base and J gave up 8 bases, with 14 bases separating them. There are 14 residues in the CDR3. Germline CDR1 and CDR2: SGHAT and FQNNGV. The CDR3 here is CASSLGASMWGYTF. CDR3 bases: TGTGCCAGCAGCTTAGGAGCCTCGATGTGGGGCTACACCTTC.

The V and J genes are TRBV6-2 or TRBV6-3 and TRBJ1-5; D might be TRBD1 (6 bases). V lost 2 bases to trimming and J lost 1 base, with 12 bases between them. The CDR3 length is 16 residues. Germline V gene data show CDR1 as MNHEY and CDR2 as SVGEGT. In DNA, the CDR3 is TGTGCCAGCAGTTACGGGGGGGCGTGGAGCAATCAGCCCCAGCATTTT. Translated, it gives CASSYGGAWSNQPQHF.

The V and J genes are TRBV28 and TRBJ2-1; no definite D call. The CDR3 has 11 amino acids. Trimming removed 7 bases at V and 3 bases at J, with 4 bases between. The germline CDR1 and CDR2 sequences are MDHEN and SYDVKM. CDR3 coding DNA: TGTGCCAGCACCGTCTACAATGAGCAGTTCTTC. Encoded protein: CASTVYNEQFF.

The J gene is TRBJ2-2, the V gene TRBV29-1, with 8 bases identical to TRBD1. The CDR3 extends over 15 amino acids. The ends lost 7 bases at V and 3 bases at J; junction bases unmatched: 10. Germline CDR1 reads SQVTM; CDR2 reads ANQGSEA. The CDR3 protein is CSARGQGADTGELFF. The CDR3 bases are TGCAGCGCCAGAGGACAGGGAGCGGACACCGGGGAGCTGTTTTTT.

This clone was observed a few times. The V and J genes are TRBV6-5 and TRBJ2-2; tentative D call: TRBD1 (6 bases). The CDR3 covers 13 residues. In germline, CDR1 is MNHEY, CDR2 SVGAGI. The ends were cut back, 6 bases at V and 7 bases at J, with 12 bases in the middle. The CDR3 protein is CASSLPGVGELFF. Written as DNA, the CDR3 is TGTGCCAGCAGCCTCCCAGGGGTCGGGGAGCTGTTTTTT.

V is TRBV7-6 and J is TRBJ2-5; possible D gene TRBD2, 6 bases. V lost 5 bases and J lost 5, with 12 bases in between. The CDR3 totals 13 residues. The germline gives CDR1 SGHVS, CDR2 FNYEAQ. The CDR3 loop is CASSARSGETQYF. The CDR3 DNA sequence: TGTGCCAGCAGCGCGAGGAGCGGGGAGACCCAGTACTTC.

The chain carries TRBV11-2 and TRBJ2-7; possibly TRBD1 for D (6 bases). The CDR3 has 15 residues. The V and J ends lost 0 bases and 3 bases respectively, with 12 bases between them. CDR1 and CDR2 from the germline V gene are SGHAT and FQNNGV. The CDR3 coding sequence is TGTGCCAGCAGCTTAGAGGGGGCGACGGGCTACGAGCAGTACTTC. This codes for CASSLEGATGYEQYF. The whole variable domain, remainder taken from reference TRBV11-2 and TRBJ2-7, is EAGVAQSPRYKIIEKRQSVAFWCNPISGHATLYWYQQILGQGPKLLIQFQNNGVVDDSQLPKDRFSAERLKGVDSTLKIQPAKLEDSAVYLCASSLEGATGYEQYFGPGTRLTVT.

This clone was detected only once. V is TRBV10-3 and J is TRBJ1-5, with 7 bases aligning to TRBD1. The CDR3 has 12 residues. After removal of 3 bases from V and 7 bases from J, the junction contained 0 bases not matched to a gene. Germline V gene lookup returns CDR1 ENHRY and CDR2 SYGVKD. Here the CDR3 reads CAISEGGQPQHF. Here the CDR3 DNA reads TGTGCCATCAGTGAAGGGGGCCAGCCCCAGCATTTT.

This clone was observed once. CDR3 coding DNA: TGCGCCAGCAGCTTGGCTCCGGGGGGGACCGGGGAGCTGTTTTTT. This gives the protein CASSLAPGGTGELFF. The rearrangement uses TRBV5-1 and TRBJ2-2; 8 bases align to TRBD2. The CDR3 extends over 15 amino acids. The germline CDR1 and CDR2 sequences are SGHRS and YFSETQ. V shed 0 bases, J shed 5 bases, and the junction held 3 bases outside the gene matches.

The rearrangement uses TRBV28 and TRBJ2-7; D ambiguous. From germline, CDR1 is MDHEN and CDR2 SYDVKM. Trimming removed 5 bases at V and 4 bases at J, with 6 bases between. The CDR3 is 11 residues long. The CDR3 protein is CASSDTYEQYF. CDR3 coding DNA: TGTGCCAGCAGTGACACTTACGAGCAGTACTTC.

This chain links TRBV30 with TRBJ2-1; TRBD1 is a possible D gene (5 bases). The CDR3 is made up of 12 amino acids. Germline V gene lookup returns CDR1 GTSNPN and CDR2 SVGIG (reference sequence). Trimming shortened V by 0 bases and J by 11 bases, and 11 bases separated the two germline ends. For the CDR3, the DNA is TGTGCCTGGAGTGTAATCCAGGGCCAGCAGTTCTTC. It yields the protein CAWSVIQGQQFF.